This paragraph covers one TCR beta chain sequence. Its antigen remains unidentified. The CDR3 is made up of 15 amino acids. Germline-derived CDR1 and CDR2 are SGHTA and FQGTGA. The V end lost 2 bases, the J end lost 0 bases, and 9 bases lay between the germline ends. Findings and limits, study-wide: The TCR gene usage of tumor memory CD4+ T cells clustered together with blood and lymph node memory CD4+ cells and with lymph node naive CD4+ cells. The larger-cohort validation was restricted to a single TCR beta V-J rearrangement rather than whole repertoires. Greatest tumor Treg TCR overlap was with tumor naive CD4+ cells.

Semi-nested PCR with Nested Universal Primer A followed constant-region reverse priming of full-length variable regions. MiXCR, run by TCRdb on the 5' RACE reads, gives a single entry per CDR3 protein. Among about 10,000 distinct CDR3 sequences listed, around 47% were seen once. The clonotype originates from a female donor with breast cancer. The genes are TRBV7-3 and TRBJ2-3; D may be TRBD1 (6 bases). The material sequenced was tumor-infiltrating naive CD4+ T cells sorted from the breast tumor. Subset noted: naive CD4+ T cells, CD4+CD45RA+CD25-. The CDR3: CASSLGTLSTDTQYF. Here the CDR3 DNA reads TGTGCCAGCAGCTTAGGGACACTTAGCACAGATACGCAGTATTTT.